These 9 T cell receptor beta chains originate from one sample sequenced in a study of T-cell reconstitution after alpha-beta-depleted transplantation in children. Molecular barcoding with unique molecular identifiers was used for the TCRbeta library. From the PCR reads, TCRdb called clonotypes with MiXCR, one entry per CDR3 protein. The data contain approximately 1,000,000 distinct CDR3 sequences, under 30% of them singletons. The sample was PBMCs, mostly from graft donor cells, taken 360 days after TCRalphabeta/CD19-depleted stem cell transplant. These receptors originate from a boy under two years old who had a stem cell transplant for SCID, so the T cells may come from the graft donor.

The sample holds a few counts of this clonotype. The V call is TRBV18, the J call TRBJ2-1, with TRBD2 matching 12 bases. This CDR3 contains 16 residues. V was pared by 6 bases and J by 10 bases, with 13 bases of the junction left unmatched. The germline V gene encodes CDR1 KGHSH and CDR2 LQKENI. This CDR3 reads CASSPTTSGGSGEQFF. In DNA form, the CDR3 reads TGTGCCAGCTCCCCCACCACTAGCGGGGGGTCCGGCGAGCAGTTCTTC.

This clonotype was observed a few times. The rearrangement uses TRBV18 and TRBJ2-7; the match to TRBD1 covers 10 bases. The CDR3 sequence is 16 residues long. Trimming removed 5 bases from V and 1 base from J; junction bases left unmatched: 8. Germline V gene sequence: CDR1 KGHSH, CDR2 LQKENI. The chain's CDR3 is CASSVIPGQGSYEQYF. DNA for the CDR3: TGTGCCAGCTCAGTAATACCGGGACAGGGGTCCTACGAGCAGTACTTC.

This clonotype has a single count. V is TRBV12-3 or TRBV12-4 and J is TRBJ2-2, with a weak D call TRBD1 (6 bases). V was trimmed by 2 bases and J by 2 bases, leaving 12 bases between them. The CDR3 has 16 residues. CDR3 DNA: TGTGCCAGCAGTTTAATCATGACAGGAAACACCGGGGAGCTGTTTTTT. Protein sequence: CASSLIMTGNTGELFF.

This clonotype came up a few times. J is TRBJ2-3 and V is TRBV5-1; D tentatively reads TRBD1 or TRBD2 (5 bases each). Per germline, CDR1 SGHRS and CDR2 YFSETQ. V gave up 3 bases and J gave up 4 bases, with 18 bases separating them. This CDR3 is built from 16 residues. In DNA form, the CDR3 reads TGCGCCAGCAGCTCGTCCCGGACACGGGAAGCAGATACGCAGTATTTT. It encodes CASSSSRTREADTQYF.

Only a few counts were recorded for this clonotype. Here the CDR3 DNA reads TGTGCCAGCGGGGGTTCAGTCCTTTCCGGGGGAAAGACCCAGTACTTC. This sequence encodes CASGGSVLSGGKTQYF. V usage is TRBV3-1 and J usage is TRBJ2-5, with a tentative D call TRBD2 (6 bases). The germline V gene encodes CDR1 LGHDT and CDR2 YNNKEL (reference sequence). The CDR3 runs to 16 residues. Trimming cost V 8 bases and J 6 bases, with 25 bases left between them.

The rearrangement uses TRBV28 and TRBJ2-2; D remains ambiguous. Germline V gives CDR1 MDHEN, CDR2 SYDVKM. Trimming took 6 bases from V and 1 from J, leaving 12 bases between them. The CDR3 length is 15 residues. CDR3 DNA: TGTGCCAGCAGCCATACACCTTTGAACACCGGGGAGCTGTTTTTT. It encodes CASSHTPLNTGELFF. Variable domain in full (rest from reference TRBV28 and TRBJ2-2): DVKVTQSSRYLVKRTGEKVFLECVQDMDHENMFWYRQDPGLGLRLIYFSYDVKMKEKGDIPEGYSVSREKKERFSLILESASTNQTSMYLCASSHTPLNTGELFFGEGSRLTVL.

This clonotype was counted between two and nine times. The rearrangement uses TRBV28 and TRBJ2-7; D may be TRBD1 (7 bases). This CDR3 has 16 amino acids. Germline CDR1 and CDR2: MDHEN and SYDVKM. Trimming stripped 6 bases from V and 2 bases from J, with 20 bases between. The CDR3 sequence is CASSRKQGRLPYEQYF. DNA of the CDR3: TGTGCCAGCAGCCGCAAACAGGGGAGGTTGCCCTACGAGCAGTACTTC.

This clonotype was seen repeatedly, ten times or more. The chain combines TRBV6-2 or TRBV6-3 with TRBJ2-6, with D hard to call. There are 13 residues in the CDR3. Germline assignment: CDR1 MNHEY and CDR2 SVGEGT. Trimming stripped 6 bases from V and 2 bases from J, with 5 bases between. The CDR3 DNA is TGTGCCAGCAGCCCCCCTGGGGCCAACGTCCTGACTTTC. Its protein product is CASSPPGANVLTF.

V is TRBV7-2 and J is TRBJ1-1; D gene unclear. Germline CDR1 and CDR2: SGHTA and FQGNSA. V gave up 5 bases and J gave up 0 bases, with 7 bases separating them. The CDR3 has 13 amino acids. The CDR3 protein is CASSRTMNTEAFF. CDR3 in DNA: TGTGCCAGCAGCCGGACCATGAACACTGAAGCTTTCTTT.